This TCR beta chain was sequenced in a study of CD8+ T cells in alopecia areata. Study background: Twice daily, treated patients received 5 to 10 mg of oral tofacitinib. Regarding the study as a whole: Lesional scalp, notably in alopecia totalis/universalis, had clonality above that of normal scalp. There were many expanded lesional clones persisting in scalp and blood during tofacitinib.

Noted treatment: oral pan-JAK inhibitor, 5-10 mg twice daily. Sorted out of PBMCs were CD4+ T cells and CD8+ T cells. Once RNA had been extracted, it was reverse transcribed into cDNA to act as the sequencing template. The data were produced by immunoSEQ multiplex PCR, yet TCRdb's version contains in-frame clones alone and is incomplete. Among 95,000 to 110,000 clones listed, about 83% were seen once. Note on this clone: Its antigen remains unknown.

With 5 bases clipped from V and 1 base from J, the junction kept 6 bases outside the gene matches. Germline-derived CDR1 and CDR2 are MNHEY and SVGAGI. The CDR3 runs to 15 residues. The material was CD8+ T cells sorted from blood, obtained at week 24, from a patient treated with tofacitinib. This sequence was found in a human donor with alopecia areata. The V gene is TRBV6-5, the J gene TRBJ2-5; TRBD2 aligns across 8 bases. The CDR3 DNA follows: TGTGCCAGCAGTAGAGCGGGGGCCCTCCAAGAGACCCAGTACTTC. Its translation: CASSRAGALQETQYF.